The rows below give T cell receptor beta chains drawn from one sample of a study of graft-versus-host responses after intestinal transplantation. Assay used: immunoSEQ multiplex PCR; TCRdb lists only in-frame clones, some missing. The top ten hold over 5% of the sample, which has around 10,000 clones, approximately 92% seen once. Specimen: PBMCs, collected less than 70 days after transplant. The origin of the receptors is a human patient who received an intestinal transplant, so some T cells may come from the graft donor. Each CDR3 is given with its conserved first and last residue. Each record gives: D gene, V gene, J gene, CDR3 DNA, CDR3 protein. D genes are given only for firm matches.

>TRBD1|TRBV28|TRBJ1-2
TGTGCCAGCAGTCTTCCCGGGAGGACAGGGGGCGTTGGCTACACCTTC
CASSLPGRTGGVGYTF
>.|TRBV28|TRBJ1-2
TGTGCCAGCAGCCCCCCCCCTTCTAACTATGGCTACACCTTC
CASSPPPSNYGYTF
>.|TRBV9|TRBJ2-3
TGTGCCAGCAGCCAGCGGACTGCCGGTGATACGCAGTATTTT
CASSQRTAGDTQYF
>.|TRBV27|TRBJ2-2
TGTGCCAGCAGTTTTGTGAGGCCCCCCCCCGGGGAGCTGTTTTTT
CASSFVRPPPGELFF
>.|TRBV4-2|TRBJ2-7
TGTGCCAGCAGCCAAGAAGTATCGGGCCAGACCTACGAGCAGTACTTC
CASSQEVSGQTYEQYF